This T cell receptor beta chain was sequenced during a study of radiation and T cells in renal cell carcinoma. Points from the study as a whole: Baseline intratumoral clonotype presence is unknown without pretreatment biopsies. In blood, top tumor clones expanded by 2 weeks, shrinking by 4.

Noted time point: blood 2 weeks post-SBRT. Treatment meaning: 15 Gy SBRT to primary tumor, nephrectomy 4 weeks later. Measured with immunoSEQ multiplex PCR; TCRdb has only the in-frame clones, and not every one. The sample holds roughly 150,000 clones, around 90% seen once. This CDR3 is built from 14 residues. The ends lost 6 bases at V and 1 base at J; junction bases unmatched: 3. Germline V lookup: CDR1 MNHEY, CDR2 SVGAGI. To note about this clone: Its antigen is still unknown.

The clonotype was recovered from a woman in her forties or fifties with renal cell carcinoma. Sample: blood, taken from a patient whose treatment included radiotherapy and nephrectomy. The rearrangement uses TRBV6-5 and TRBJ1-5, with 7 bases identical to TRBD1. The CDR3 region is CASRLQGSNQPQHF. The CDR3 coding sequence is TGTGCCAGCAGGCTACAGGGGAGCAATCAGCCCCAGCATTTT.